The TCR beta chain under discussion was sequenced for a study of breast tumors, draining lymph nodes, adjacent tissues. Study outcomes and limitations: Tumor repertoires ranked between lymph nodes and nontumor tissue in diversity, with V and J gene preferences. Compared with basal-like, luminal-like tumors shared significantly more repertoire with nontumor tissue. Most tumor T cells seemingly derive from lymph node, then expand in tumor.

This clonotype was picked up many times. What it binds is unknown. TCRdb reprocessed the multiplex PCR reads with MiXCR, giving one entry per CDR3 protein. The sample shows about 200,000 distinct CDR3 sequences, roughly 31% of them seen only once. Samples came from axillary lymph nodes draining the breast cancer. Germline lookup yields CDR1 DFQATT and CDR2 SNEGSKA (reference sequence). Trimming stripped 4 bases from V and 5 bases from J, with 11 bases between. The CDR3 consists of 12 residues. The TCR was taken from a female donor with breast cancer. Some clones in this sample may be carry-over from other donors' samples. The sample taken for sequencing was axillary lymph node tissue. V is TRBV20-1 and J is TRBJ2-5, with D tentatively TRBD1 (5 bases). CDR3 residues: CSATDSWETQYF. CDR3 DNA sequence: TGCAGTGCTACAGACAGTTGGGAGACCCAGTACTTC.